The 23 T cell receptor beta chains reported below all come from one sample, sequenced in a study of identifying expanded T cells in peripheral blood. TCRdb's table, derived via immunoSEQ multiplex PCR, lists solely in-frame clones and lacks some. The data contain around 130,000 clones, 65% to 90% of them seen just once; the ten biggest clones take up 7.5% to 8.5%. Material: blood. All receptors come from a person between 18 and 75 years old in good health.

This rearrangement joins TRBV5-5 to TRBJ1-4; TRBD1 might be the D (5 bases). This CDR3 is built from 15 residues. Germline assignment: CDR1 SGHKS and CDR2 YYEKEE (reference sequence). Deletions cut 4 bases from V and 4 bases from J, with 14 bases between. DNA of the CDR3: TGTGCCAGCAGCCTCCCTCGACAGTTTAATGAAAAACTGTTTTTT. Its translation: CASSLPRQFNEKLFF.

DNA of the CDR3: TGTGCCATCAGTGTCCCCGGACGGCCTGGTTACACCTTC. Translating it yields CAISVPGRPGYTF. The V and J genes are TRBV10-3 and TRBJ1-2; D not certain. Germline CDR1 is ENHRY and CDR2 is SYGVKD. V was trimmed by 4 bases and J by 11 bases, leaving 17 bases between them. The CDR3 is made up of 13 amino acids.

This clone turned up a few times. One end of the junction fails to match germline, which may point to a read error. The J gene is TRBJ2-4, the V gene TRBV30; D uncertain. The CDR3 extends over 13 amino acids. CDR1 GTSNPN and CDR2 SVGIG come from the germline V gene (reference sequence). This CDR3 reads CAWSVNPLAPSRF. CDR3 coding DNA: TGTGCCTGGAGTGTCAATCCGTTGGCCCCTTCCCGCTTC.

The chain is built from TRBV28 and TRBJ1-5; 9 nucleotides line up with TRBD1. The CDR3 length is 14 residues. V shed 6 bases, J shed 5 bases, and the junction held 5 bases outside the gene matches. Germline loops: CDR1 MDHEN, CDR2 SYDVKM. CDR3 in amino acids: CASSHGTGYQPQHF. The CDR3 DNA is TGTGCCAGCAGCCACGGGACAGGGTATCAGCCCCAGCATTTT. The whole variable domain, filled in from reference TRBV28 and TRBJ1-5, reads DVKVTQSSRYLVKRTGEKVFLECVQDMDHENMFWYRQDPGLGLRLIYFSYDVKMKEKGDIPEGYSVSREKKERFSLILESASTNQTSMYLCASSHGTGYQPQHFGDGTRLSIL.

The CDR3 nucleotides read TGTGCCAGCAGCTTTGGGATTTGGGCCCCCTACGAGCAGTACTTC. Translated: CASSFGIWAPYEQYF. The chain couples TRBV7-2 to TRBJ2-7; no clear D. CDR1 and CDR2 from the germline V gene are SGHTA and FQGNSA. This CDR3 is built from 15 residues. The V gene lost 3 bases and the J gene lost 2 bases, with 14 bases spanning the gap.

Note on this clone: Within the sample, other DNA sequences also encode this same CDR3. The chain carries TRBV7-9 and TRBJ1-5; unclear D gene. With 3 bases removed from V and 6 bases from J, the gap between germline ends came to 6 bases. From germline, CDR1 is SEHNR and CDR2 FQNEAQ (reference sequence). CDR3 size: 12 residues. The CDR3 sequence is CASSFPGQPQHF. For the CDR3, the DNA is TGTGCCAGCAGCTTCCCGGGTCAGCCCCAGCATTTT. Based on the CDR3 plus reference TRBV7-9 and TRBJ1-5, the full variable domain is DTGVSQNPRHKITKRGQNVTFRCDPISEHNRLYWYRQTLGQGPEFLTYFQNEAQLEKSRLLSDRFSAERPKGSFSTLEIQRTEQGDSAMYLCASSFPGQPQHFGDGTRLSIL.

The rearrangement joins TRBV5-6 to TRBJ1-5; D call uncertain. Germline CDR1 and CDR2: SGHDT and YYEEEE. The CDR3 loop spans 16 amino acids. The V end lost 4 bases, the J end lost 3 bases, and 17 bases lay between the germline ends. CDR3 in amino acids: CASSPMLAGDNQPQHF. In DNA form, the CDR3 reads TGTGCCAGCAGCCCTATGTTGGCCGGGGACAATCAGCCCCAGCATTTT. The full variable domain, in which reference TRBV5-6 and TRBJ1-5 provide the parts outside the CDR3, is DAGVTQSPTHLIKTRGQQVTLRCSPKSGHDTVSWYQQALGQGPQFIFQYYEEEERQRGNFPDRFSGHQFPNYSSELNVNALLLGDSALYLCASSPMLAGDNQPQHFGDGTRLSIL.

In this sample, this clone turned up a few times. CDR3 region: CAWIHSGAGYTF. DNA of the CDR3: TGTGCCTGGATTCACTCTGGGGCTGGCTACACCTTC. The genes are TRBV30 and TRBJ1-2; a weak D match, TRBD1 (5 bases). V was shortened by 4 bases and J by 7 bases, with 13 bases between the two germline ends. Germline CDR1 reads GTSNPN; CDR2 reads SVGIG (reference sequence). The CDR3 extends over 12 amino acids.

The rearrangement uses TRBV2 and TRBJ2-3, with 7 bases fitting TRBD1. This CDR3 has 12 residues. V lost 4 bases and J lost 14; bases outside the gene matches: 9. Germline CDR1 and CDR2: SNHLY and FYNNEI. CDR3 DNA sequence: TGTGCCAGCAGTGGAGACGGATCAGGGGGGTATTTT. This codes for CASSGDGSGGYF.

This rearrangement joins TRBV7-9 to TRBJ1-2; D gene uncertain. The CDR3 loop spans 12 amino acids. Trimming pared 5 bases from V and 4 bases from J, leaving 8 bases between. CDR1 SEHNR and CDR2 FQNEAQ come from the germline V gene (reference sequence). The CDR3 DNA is TGTGCCAGCAGCGTACAGACCTATGGCTACACCTTC. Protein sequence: CASSVQTYGYTF.

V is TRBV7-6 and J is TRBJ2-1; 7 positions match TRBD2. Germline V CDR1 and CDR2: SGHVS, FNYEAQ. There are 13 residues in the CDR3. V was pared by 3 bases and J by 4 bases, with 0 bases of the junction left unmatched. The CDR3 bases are TGTGCCAGCAGCTTCGGGGGGTACAATGAGCAGTTCTTC. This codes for CASSFGGYNEQFF. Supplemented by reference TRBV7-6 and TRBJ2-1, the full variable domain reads GAGVSQSPRYKVTKRGQDVALRCDPISGHVSLYWYRQALGQGPEFLTYFNYEAQQDKSGLPNDRFSAERPEGSISTLTIQRTEQRDSAMYRCASSFGGYNEQFFGPGTRLTVL.

The CDR3 loop is CASSSTGTGGYGYTF. Here the CDR3 DNA reads TGTGCCAGCAGCTCGACCGGGACAGGGGGCTATGGCTACACCTTC. The gene calls are TRBV7-9 and TRBJ1-2; 11 bases match TRBD1. CDR3 length: 15 amino acids. V was clipped by 4 bases and J by 4 bases; unmatched bases: 5. Looked up from germline, CDR1 is SEHNR and CDR2 is FQNEAQ (reference sequence).

The CDR3 nucleotides read TGTGCCAGCAGCTTAAGTCCGGGACAGGGAGGTCTGTACTTC. Translated: CASSLSPGQGGLYF. V is TRBV11-1 and J is TRBJ2-7, with 9 positions matching TRBD1. Germline CDR1 is SGHAT and CDR2 is FQDESV (reference sequence). V lost 2 bases and J lost 12; bases outside the gene matches: 11. The CDR3 loop spans 14 amino acids. Filled out from reference TRBV11-1 and TRBJ2-7, the complete variable domain reads EAEVAQSPRYKITEKSQAVAFWCDPISGHATLYWYRQILGQGPELLVQFQDESVVDDSQLPKDRFSAERLKGVDSTLKIQPAELGDSAMYLCASSLSPGQGGLYFGPGTRLTVT.

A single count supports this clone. Here the CDR3 DNA reads TGTGCCAGCAGCTTAGGGGTAGCGGACCAAGAGACCCAGTACTTC. Translated: CASSLGVADQETQYF. The rearrangement uses TRBV7-9 and TRBJ2-5, with a weak D call TRBD2 (6 bases). The CDR3 sequence is 15 residues long. The V gene's germline CDR1 is SEHNR and CDR2 FQNEAQ (reference sequence). V was cut by 1 base and J by 0 bases, with 9 bases left in between.

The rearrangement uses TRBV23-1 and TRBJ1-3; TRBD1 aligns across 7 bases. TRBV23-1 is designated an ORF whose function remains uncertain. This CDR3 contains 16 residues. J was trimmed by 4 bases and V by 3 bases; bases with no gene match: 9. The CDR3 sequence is CASSHATGTEGNTIYF. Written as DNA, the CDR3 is TGCGCCAGCAGTCACGCTACCGGGACAGAGGGAAACACCATATATTTT.

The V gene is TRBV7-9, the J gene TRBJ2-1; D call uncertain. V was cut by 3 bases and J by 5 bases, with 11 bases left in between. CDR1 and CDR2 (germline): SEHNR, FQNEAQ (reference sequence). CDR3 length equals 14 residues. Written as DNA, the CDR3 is TGTGCCAGCAGCTTGGCTACTCCCGACAATGAGCAGTTCTTC. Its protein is CASSLATPDNEQFF.

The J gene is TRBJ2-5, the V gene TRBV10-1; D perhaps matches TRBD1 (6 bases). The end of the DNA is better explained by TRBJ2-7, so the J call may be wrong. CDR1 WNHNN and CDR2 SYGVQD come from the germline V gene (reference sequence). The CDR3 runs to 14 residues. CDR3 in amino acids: CASSAGVGPYEQYF. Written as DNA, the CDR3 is TGCGCCAGCAGTGCAGGGGTCGGTCCCTACGAGCAGTACTTC.

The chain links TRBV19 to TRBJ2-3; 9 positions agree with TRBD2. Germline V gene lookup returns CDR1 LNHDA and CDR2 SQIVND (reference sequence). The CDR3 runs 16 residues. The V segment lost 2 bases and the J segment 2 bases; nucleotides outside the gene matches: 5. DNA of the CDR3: TGTGCCAGTAGTATAAGGTCTAGCGGGGACACAGATACGCAGTATTTT. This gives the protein CASSIRSSGDTDTQYF.

The CDR3 loop reads CAISESPTGGQKETQYF. The CDR3 nucleotides are TGTGCCATCAGTGAGTCCCCGACAGGGGGTCAGAAAGAGACCCAGTACTTC. V gene TRBV10-3 combines with J gene TRBJ2-5, with 9 positions matching TRBD1. The V segment lost 0 bases and the J segment 3 bases; nucleotides outside the gene matches: 8. This CDR3 has 17 amino acids. CDR1 ENHRY and CDR2 SYGVKD come from the germline V gene.

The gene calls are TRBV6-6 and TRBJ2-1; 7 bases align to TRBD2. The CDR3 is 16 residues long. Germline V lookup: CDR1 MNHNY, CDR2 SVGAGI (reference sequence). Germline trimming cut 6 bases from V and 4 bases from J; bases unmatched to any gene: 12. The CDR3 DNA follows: TGTGCCAGCAGGACAACCCGCGGGGGTGTTTACAATGAGCAGTTCTTC. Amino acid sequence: CASRTTRGGVYNEQFF.

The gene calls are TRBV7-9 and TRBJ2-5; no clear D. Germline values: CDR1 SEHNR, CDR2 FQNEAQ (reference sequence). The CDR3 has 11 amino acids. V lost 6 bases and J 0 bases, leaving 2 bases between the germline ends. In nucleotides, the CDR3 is TGTGCCAGCAGGGACCAAGAGACCCAGTACTTC. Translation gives CASRDQETQYF.

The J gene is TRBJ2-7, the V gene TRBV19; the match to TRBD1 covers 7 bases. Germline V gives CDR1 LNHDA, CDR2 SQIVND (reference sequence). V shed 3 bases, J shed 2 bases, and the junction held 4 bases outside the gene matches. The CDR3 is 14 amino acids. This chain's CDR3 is CASSIGQGAYEQYF. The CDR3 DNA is TGTGCCAGTAGTATTGGTCAGGGGGCCTACGAGCAGTACTTC. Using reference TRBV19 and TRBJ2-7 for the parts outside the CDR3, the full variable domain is DGGITQSPKYLFRKEGQNVTLSCEQNLNHDAMYWYRQDPGQGLRLIYYSQIVNDFQKGDIAEGYSVSREKKESFPLTVTSAQKNPTAFYLCASSIGQGAYEQYFGPGTRLTVT.

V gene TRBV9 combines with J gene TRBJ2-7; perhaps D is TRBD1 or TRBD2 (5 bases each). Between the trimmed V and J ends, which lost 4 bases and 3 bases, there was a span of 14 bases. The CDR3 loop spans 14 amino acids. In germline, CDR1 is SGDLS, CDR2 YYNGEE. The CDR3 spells CASSPRPGSYEQYF. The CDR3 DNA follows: TGTGCCAGCAGCCCTAGGCCAGGGAGCTACGAGCAGTACTTC. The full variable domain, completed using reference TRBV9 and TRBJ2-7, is DSGVTQTPKHLITATGQRVTLRCSPRSGDLSVYWYQQSLDQGLQFLIQYYNGEERAKGNILERFSAQQFPDLHSELNLSSLELGDSALYFCASSPRPGSYEQYFGPGTRLTVT.